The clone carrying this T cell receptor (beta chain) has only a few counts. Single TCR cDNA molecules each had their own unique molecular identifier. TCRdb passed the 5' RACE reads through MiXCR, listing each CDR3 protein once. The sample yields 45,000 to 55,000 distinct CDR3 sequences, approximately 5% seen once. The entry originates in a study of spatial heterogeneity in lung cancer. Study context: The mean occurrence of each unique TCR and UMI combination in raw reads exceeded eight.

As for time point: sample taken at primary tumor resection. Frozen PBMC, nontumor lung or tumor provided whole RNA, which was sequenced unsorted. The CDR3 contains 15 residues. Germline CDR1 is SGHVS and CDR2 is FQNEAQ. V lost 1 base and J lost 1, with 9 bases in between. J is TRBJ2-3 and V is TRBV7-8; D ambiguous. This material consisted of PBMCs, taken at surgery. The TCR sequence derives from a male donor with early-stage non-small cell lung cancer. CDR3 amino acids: CASSLGGFRTDTQYF. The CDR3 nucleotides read TGTGCCAGCAGCTTAGGCGGTTTTCGCACAGATACGCAGTATTTT.